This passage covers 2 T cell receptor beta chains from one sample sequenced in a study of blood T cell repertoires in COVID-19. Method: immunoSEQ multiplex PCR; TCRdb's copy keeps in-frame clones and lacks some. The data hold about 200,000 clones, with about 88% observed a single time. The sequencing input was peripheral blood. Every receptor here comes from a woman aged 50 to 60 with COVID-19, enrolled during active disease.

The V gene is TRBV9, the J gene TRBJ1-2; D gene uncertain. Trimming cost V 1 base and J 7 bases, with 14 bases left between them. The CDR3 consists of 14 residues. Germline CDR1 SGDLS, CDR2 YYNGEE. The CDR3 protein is CASSVLERGTGYTF. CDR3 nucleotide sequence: TGTGCCAGCAGCGTATTAGAAAGAGGTACTGGCTACACCTTC.

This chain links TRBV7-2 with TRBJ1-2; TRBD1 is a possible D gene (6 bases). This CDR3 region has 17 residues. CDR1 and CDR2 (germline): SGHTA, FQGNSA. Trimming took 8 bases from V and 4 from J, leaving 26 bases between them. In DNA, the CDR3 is TGTGCCAGCGGGGGCGGAAGGACTCTAGCTCTAATCTATGGCTACACCTTC. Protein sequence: CASGGGRTLALIYGYTF.